Given below is one TCR beta chain in context. Antigen specificity is unknown. The data derive from a study of regulatory T cells in long-lasting Graves disease. Study-level results: TRBV28, TRBJ1-2 and TRBJ2-5 were segments that persistent disease favored.

Trimming removed 5 bases at V and 5 bases at J, with 18 bases between. The CDR3 covers 16 residues. The V gene's germline CDR1 is SGHDN and CDR2 FVKESK. As to time point: newly diagnosed GD, antithyroid drugs for less than 3 months. Extracted PBMC RNA gave rise to the TCR library. Construction of the TCR beta libraries employed iRepertoire HTBI primers in conjunction with Arm-PCR of CDR3 regions. TCRdb fed the multiplex PCR reads into MiXCR, producing one record per CDR3 protein. The table has 680,000 or so distinct CDR3 sequences, about 15% seen once; the top ten hold under 20%. This sample also belongs to another study, concerning T cells in Graves' hyperthyroidism and ophthalmopathy. That paper notes: The diagnostic basis comprised clinical symptoms, serum thyroxine and TRAb, thyroid ultrasound and orbital computed tomography. TCR CDR3 underwent first-round RT-PCR with the HTBI primer set.

The receptor's source is a woman aged 30 to 39 with Graves disease. The chain couples TRBV14 to TRBJ2-2; possible D gene TRBD1, 6 bases. Sequenced material: peripheral blood mononuclear cells (PBMCs), taken at new diagnosis, from a patient treated with antithyroid drugs. The CDR3 DNA follows: TGTGCCAGCAGCTTCAAAAGGGGGAGACGGACCGGGGAGCTGTTTTTT. This sequence encodes CASSFKRGRRTGELFF.